This T cell receptor beta chain is drawn from a study of pediatric ulcerative colitis. Study observations and caveats: Compared with controls, ulcerative colitis showed greater blood-rectum clone sharing.

As to this clone: As yet, its antigen is unknown.

The method was immunoSEQ multiplex PCR; TCRdb's version includes in-frame clones alone and lacks a portion of them. The data show roughly 38,000 clones, 75% to 90% seen once. Sequenced sample: blood. The receptor was isolated from a girl aged 10-17 years with moderate ulcerative colitis.

Here the CDR3 DNA reads TGTGCCAGCTCAGCCACAGGTCGCACTGAAGCTTTCTTT. Translated: CASSATGRTEAFF. V is TRBV18 and J is TRBJ1-1, with D perhaps TRBD1 (5 bases). The CDR3 consists of 13 residues. Germline assignment: CDR1 KGHSH and CDR2 LQKENI. Trimming took off 5 bases at V and 4 bases at J, with 11 bases between the two ends.